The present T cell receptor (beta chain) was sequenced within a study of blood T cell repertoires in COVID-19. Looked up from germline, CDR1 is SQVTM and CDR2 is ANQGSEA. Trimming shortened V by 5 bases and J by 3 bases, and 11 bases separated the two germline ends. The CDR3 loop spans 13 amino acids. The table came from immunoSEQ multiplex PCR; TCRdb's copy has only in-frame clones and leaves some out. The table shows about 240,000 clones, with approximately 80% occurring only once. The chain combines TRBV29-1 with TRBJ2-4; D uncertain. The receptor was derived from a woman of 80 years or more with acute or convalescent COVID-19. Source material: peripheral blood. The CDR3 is CSVLDTGKNIQYF. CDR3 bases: TGCAGCGTTCTTGATACGGGCAAAAACATTCAGTACTTC. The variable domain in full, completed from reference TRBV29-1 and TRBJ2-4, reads SAVISQKPSRDICQRGTSLTIQCQVDSQVTMMFWYRQQPGQSLTLIATANQGSEATYESGFVIDKFPISRPNLTFSTLTVSNMSPEDSSIYLCSVLDTGKNIQYFGAGTRLSVL.